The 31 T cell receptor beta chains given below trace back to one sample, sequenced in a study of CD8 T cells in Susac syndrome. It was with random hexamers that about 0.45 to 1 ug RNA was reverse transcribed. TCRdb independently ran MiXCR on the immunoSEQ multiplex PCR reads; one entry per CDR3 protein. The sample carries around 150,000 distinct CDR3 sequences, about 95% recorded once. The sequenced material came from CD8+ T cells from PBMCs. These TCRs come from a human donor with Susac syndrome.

CDR3 region: CASSLGRDEQYF. DNA of the CDR3: TGTGCCAGCAGTTTAGGCCGGGACGAGCAGTACTTC. The chain couples TRBV12-3 or TRBV12-4 to TRBJ2-7; D not resolved. Between the trimmed V and J ends, which lost 1 base and 5 bases, there was a span of 6 bases. The CDR3 loop spans 12 amino acids.

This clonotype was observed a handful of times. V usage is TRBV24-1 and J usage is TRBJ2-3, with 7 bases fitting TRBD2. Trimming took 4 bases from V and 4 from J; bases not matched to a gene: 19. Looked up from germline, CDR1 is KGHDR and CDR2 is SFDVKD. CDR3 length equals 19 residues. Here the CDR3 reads CATSDNPAVSGNAPDTQYF. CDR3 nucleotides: TGTGCCACCAGTGACAACCCCGCCGTGAGCGGGAATGCGCCAGATACGCAGTATTTT.

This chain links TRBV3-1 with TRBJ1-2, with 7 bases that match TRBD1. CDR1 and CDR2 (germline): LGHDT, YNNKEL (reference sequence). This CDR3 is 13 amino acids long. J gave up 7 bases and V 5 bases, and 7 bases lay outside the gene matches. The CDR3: CASSTQGSGGYTF. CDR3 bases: TGTGCCAGCAGCACACAGGGGAGCGGTGGCTACACCTTC.

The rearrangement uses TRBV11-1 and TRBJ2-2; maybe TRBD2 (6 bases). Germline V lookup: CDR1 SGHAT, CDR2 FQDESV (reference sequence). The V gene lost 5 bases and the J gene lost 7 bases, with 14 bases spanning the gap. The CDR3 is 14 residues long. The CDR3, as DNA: TGTGCCAGCAGCCCCCGGGGGAGTCACGGGGAGCTGTTTTTT. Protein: CASSPRGSHGELFF.

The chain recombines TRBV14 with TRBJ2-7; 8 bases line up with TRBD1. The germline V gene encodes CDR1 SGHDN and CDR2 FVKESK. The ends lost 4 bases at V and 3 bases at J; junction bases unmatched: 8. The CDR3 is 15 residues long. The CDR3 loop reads CASSPGDRRYYEQYF. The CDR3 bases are TGTGCCAGCAGCCCCGGGGACAGGCGATACTACGAGCAGTACTTC.

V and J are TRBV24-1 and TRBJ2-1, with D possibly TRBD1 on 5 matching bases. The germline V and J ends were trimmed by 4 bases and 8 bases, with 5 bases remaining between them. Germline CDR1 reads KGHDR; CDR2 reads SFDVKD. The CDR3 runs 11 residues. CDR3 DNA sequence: TGTGCCACCAGTGAAGGGGATGAGCAGTTCTTC. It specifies CATSEGDEQFF.

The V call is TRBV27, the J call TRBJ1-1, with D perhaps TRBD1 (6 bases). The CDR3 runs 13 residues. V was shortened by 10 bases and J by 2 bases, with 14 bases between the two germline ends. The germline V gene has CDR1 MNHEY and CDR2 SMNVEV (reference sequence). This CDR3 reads CATSGAYNTEAFF. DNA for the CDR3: TGTGCCACATCAGGGGCCTACAACACTGAAGCTTTCTTT.

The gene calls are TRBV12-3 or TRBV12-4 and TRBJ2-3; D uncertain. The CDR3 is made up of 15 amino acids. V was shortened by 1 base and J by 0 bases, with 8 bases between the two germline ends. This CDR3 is CASSLGETSTDTQYF. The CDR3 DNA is TGTGCCAGCAGTTTAGGAGAGACTAGCACAGATACGCAGTATTTT.

The chain's CDR3 is CASSLGQATGNEQFF. As DNA, the CDR3 is TGTGCCAGCAGCCTAGGACAGGCAACCGGCAATGAGCAGTTCTTC. The chain has TRBV27 and TRBJ2-1; 7 bases align to TRBD1. The CDR3 totals 15 residues. The V and J ends lost 6 bases and 6 bases, in that order; junction bases with no gene match: 11. The V gene's germline CDR1 is MNHEY and CDR2 SMNVEV (reference sequence).

CDR3 loop: CAWSPEARDRSEQYF. CDR3 DNA sequence: TGTGCCTGGAGTCCAGAAGCCCGGGACCGTAGTGAGCAGTACTTC. This chain connects TRBV30 to TRBJ2-7; D is possibly TRBD1 or TRBD2 (5 bases each). This CDR3 region has 15 residues. The germline V and J ends were trimmed by 2 bases and 7 bases, with 21 bases remaining between them. Germline V gives CDR1 GTSNPN, CDR2 SVGIG (reference sequence).

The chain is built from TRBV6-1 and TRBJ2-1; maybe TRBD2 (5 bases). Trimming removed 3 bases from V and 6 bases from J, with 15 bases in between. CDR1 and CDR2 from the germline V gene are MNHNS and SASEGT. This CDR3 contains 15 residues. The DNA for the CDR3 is TGTGCCAGCAGTGATGGACTGCCGAGATTCAATGAGCAGTTCTTC. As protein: CASSDGLPRFNEQFF.

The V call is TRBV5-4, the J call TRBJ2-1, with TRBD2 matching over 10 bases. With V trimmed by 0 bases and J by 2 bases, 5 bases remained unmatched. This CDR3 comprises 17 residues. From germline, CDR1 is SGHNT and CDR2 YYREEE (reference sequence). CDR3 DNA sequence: TGTGCCAGCAGCTTGGAGGAGCGGGAGGGCCCCTACAATGAGCAGTTCTTC. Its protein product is CASSLEEREGPYNEQFF.

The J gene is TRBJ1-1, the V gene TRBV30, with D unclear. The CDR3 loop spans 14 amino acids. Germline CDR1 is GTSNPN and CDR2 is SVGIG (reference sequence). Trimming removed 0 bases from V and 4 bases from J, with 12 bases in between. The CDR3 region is CAWSVLGGRTEAFF. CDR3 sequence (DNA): TGTGCCTGGAGTGTATTAGGAGGGCGCACTGAAGCTTTCTTT.

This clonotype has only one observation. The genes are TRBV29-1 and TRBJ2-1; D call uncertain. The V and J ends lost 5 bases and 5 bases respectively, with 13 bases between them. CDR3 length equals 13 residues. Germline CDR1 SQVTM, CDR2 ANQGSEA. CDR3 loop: CSVFITANNEQFF. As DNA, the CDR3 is TGCAGCGTTTTCATAACAGCAAACAATGAGCAGTTCTTC.

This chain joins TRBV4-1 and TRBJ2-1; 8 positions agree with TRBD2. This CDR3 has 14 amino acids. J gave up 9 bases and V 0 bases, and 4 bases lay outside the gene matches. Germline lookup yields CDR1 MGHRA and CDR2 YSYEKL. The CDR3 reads CASSQDTGGSEQFF. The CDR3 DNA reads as TGCGCCAGCAGCCAAGATACGGGAGGGAGTGAGCAGTTCTTC.

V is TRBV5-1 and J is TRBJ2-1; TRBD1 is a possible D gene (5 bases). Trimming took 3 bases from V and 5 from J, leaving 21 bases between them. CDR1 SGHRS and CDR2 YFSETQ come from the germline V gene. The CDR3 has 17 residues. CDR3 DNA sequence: TGCGCCAGCAGCTATGGTCACCCTATAGGGGTCCACAATGAGCAGTTCTTC. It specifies CASSYGHPIGVHNEQFF.

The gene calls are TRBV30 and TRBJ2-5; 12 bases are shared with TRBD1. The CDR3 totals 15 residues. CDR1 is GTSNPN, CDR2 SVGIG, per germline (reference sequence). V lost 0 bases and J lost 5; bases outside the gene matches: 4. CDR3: CAWSVGTGGLETQYF. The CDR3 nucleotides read TGTGCCTGGAGTGTAGGGACAGGGGGCTTGGAGACCCAGTACTTC.

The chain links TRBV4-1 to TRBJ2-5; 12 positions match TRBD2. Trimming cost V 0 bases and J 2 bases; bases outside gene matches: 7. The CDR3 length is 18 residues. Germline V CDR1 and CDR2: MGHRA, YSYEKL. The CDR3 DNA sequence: TGCGCCAGCAGCCAAGAAAGGGGCACTAGCGGGAGGCAAGAGACCCAGTACTTC. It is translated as CASSQERGTSGRQETQYF.

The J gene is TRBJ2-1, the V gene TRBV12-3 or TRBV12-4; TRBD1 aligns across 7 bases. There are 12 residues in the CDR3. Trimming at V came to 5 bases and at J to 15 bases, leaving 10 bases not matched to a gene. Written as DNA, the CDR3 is TGTGCCAGCAGTGAAACCGACAGGGTTCGGTTCTTC. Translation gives CASSETDRVRFF.

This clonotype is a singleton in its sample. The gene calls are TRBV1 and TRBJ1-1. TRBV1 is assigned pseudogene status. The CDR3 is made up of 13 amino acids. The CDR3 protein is CTSSSPAELEAFF. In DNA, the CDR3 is TGCACCAGCAGCTCCCCAGCCGAACTTGAAGCTTTCTTT.

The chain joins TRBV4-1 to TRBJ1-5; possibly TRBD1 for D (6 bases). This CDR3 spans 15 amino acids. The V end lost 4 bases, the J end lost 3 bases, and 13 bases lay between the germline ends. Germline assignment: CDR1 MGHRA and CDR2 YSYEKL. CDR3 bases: TGCGCCAGCAGCCCTACGGACAGTCACAATCAGCCCCAGCATTTT. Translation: CASSPTDSHNQPQHF.

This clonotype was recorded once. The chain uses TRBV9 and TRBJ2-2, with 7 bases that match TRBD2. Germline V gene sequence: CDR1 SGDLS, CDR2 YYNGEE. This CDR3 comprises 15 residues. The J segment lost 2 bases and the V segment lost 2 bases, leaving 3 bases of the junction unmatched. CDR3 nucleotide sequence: TGTGCCAGCAGCGTGGGCGGGAGTAACACCGGGGAGCTGTTTTTT. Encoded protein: CASSVGGSNTGELFF.

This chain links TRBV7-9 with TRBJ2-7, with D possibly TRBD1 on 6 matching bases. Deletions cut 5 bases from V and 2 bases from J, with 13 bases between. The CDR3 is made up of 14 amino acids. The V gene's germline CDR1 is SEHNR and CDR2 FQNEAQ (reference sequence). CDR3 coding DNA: TGTGCCAGCAGCCGACAGGCAACCCCCTACGAGCAGTACTTC. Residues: CASSRQATPYEQYF.

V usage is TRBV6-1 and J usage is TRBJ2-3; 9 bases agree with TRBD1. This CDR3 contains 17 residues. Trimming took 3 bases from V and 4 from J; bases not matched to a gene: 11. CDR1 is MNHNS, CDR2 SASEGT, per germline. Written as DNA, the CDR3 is TGTGCCAGCAGTGACCTTCAACGGGGACAGGGCGCAGATACGCAGTATTTT. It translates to CASSDLQRGQGADTQYF.

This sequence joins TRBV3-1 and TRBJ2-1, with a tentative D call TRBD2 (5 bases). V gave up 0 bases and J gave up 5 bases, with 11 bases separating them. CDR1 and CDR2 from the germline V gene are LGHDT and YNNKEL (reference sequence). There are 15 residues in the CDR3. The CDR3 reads CASSQDWRLNNEQFF. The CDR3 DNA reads TGTGCCAGCAGCCAAGATTGGCGACTAAACAATGAGCAGTTCTTC.

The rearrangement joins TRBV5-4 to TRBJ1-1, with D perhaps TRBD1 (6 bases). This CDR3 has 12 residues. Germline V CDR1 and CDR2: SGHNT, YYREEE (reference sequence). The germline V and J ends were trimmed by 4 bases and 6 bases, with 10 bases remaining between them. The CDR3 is CASSLGQPEAFF. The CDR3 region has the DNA TGTGCCAGCAGCCTTGGACAGCCTGAAGCTTTCTTT.

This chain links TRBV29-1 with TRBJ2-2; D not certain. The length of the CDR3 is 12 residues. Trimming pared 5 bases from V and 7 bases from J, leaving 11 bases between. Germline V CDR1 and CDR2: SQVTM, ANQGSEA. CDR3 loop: CSVTSRGGELFF. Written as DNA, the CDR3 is TGCAGCGTTACCTCTAGAGGCGGGGAGCTGTTTTTT.

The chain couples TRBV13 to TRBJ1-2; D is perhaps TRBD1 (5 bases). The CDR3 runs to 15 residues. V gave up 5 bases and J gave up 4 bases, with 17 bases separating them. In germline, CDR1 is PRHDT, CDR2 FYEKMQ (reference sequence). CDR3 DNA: TGTGCCAGCAGCCTACGGGGCTCAACTGCCTATGGCTACACCTTC. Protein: CASSLRGSTAYGYTF.

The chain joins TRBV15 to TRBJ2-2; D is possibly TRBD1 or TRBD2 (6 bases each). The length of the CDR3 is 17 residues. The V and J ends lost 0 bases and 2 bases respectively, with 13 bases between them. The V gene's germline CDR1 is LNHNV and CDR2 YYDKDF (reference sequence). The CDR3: CATSRDRGTLNTGELFF. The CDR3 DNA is TGTGCCACCAGCAGAGATCGGGGGACACTTAACACCGGGGAGCTGTTTTTT.

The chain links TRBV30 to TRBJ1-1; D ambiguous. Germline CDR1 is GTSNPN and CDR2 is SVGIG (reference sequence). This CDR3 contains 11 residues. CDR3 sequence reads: CSFGRNTEAFF. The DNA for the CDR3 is TGTTCTTTTGGGAGAAACACTGAAGCTTTCTTT.

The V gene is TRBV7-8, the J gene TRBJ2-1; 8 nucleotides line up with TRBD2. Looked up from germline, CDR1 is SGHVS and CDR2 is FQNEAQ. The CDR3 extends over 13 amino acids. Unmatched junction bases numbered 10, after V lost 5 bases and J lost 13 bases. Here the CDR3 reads CASSPGTAGVQFF. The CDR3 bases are TGTGCCAGCAGCCCTGGTACAGCGGGAGTTCAGTTCTTC.